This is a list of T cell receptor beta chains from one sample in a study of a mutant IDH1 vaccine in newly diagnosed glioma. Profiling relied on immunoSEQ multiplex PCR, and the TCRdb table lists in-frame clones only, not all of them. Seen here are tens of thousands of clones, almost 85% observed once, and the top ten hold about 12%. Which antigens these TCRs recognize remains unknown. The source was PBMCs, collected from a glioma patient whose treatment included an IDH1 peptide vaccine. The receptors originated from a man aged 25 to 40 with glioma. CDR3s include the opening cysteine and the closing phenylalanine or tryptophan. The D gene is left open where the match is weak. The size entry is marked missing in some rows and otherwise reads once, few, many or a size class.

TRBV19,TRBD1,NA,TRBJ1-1,CASKDRGQEAFF,TGTGCCAGTAAGGACAGGGGGCAGGAAGCTTTCTTT
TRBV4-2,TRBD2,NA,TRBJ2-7,CASSQDGLAGRYEQYF,TGTGCCAGCAGCCAAGATGGGCTAGCGGGAAGGTACGAGCAGTACTTC
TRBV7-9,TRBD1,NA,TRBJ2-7,CASSSTGDRPYEQYF,TGTGCCAGCAGCTCTACAGGGGACCGTCCCTACGAGCAGTACTTC
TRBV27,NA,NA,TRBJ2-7,CASSGGLALTYEQYF,TGTGCCAGCAGTGGGGGGCTAGCGCTTACCTACGAGCAGTACTTC
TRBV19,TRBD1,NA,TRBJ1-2,CASSIYGTGDNYGYTF,TGTGCCAGTAGTATATACGGGACAGGGGACAACTATGGCTACACCTTC
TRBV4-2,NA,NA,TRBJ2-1,CASSPVRDLHEQFF,TGTGCCAGCAGCCCCGTGCGGGACCTGCATGAGCAGTTCTTC
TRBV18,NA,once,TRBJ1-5,CASSLTSNQPQHF,TGTGCCAGCTCGCTCACTAGCAATCAGCCCCAGCATTTT
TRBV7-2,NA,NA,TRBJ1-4,CASRPRPYEKLFF,TGTGCCAGCAGGCCTCGCCCTTACGAAAAACTGTTTTTT
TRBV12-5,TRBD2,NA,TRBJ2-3,CASGYPPTSGRSDTQYF,TGTGCTAGTGGTTACCCACCGACTAGCGGGAGATCAGATACGCAGTATTTT
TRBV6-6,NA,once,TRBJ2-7,CASRESSYEQYF,TGTGCCAGCCGGGAGAGCTCCTACGAGCAGTACTTC
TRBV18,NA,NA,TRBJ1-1,CASSPPEGMNTEAFF,TGTGCCAGCTCACCACCGGAGGGGATGAACACTGAAGCTTTCTTT
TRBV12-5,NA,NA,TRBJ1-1,CASGLARDGLNTEAFF,TGTGCTAGTGGTTTGGCCCGAGATGGCTTGAACACTGAAGCTTTCTTT
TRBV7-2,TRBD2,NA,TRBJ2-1,CASSLGTSGGSYNEQFF,TGTGCCAGCAGCTTAGGAACTAGCGGGGGCTCCTACAATGAGCAGTTCTTC
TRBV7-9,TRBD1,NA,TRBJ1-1,CASSPNRGQSAEAFF,TGTGCCAGCAGCCCAAACAGGGGGCAAAGTGCGGAAGCTTTCTTT
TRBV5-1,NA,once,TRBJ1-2,CASSLGVPSDYGYTF,TGCGCCAGCAGCTTAGGGGTTCCCAGTGACTATGGCTACACCTTC
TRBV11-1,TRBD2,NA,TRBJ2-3,CASSAGFRGADTQYF,TGTGCCAGCAGCGCCGGGTTCCGGGGGGCAGATACGCAGTATTTT
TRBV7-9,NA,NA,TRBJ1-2,CASSLDGTVYGYTF,TGTGCCAGCAGCTTAGATGGAACAGTCTATGGCTACACCTTC
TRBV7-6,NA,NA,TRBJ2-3,CASSLAGIGTQYF,TGTGCCAGCAGCTTAGCGGGAATTGGTACGCAGTATTTT
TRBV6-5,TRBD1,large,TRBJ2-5,CASSSGTGKQETQYF,TGTGCCAGCAGTTCGGGGACAGGGAAGCAAGAGACCCAGTACTTC
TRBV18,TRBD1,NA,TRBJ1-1,CASSRQGTEAFF,TGTGCCAGCTCACGACAGGGCACTGAAGCTTTCTTT
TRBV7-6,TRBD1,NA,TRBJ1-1,CASSVGQGRGKPEAFF,TGTGCCAGCAGCGTTGGACAGGGGAGAGGGAAGCCTGAAGCTTTCTTT
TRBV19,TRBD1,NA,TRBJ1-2,CASSSTGVWGYTF,TGTGCCAGTAGTAGTACAGGGGTTTGGGGCTACACCTTC
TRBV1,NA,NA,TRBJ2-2,CTSSQRLGGTGELFF,TGCACCAGCAGCCAGAGACTAGGGGGGACCGGGGAGCTGTTTTTT
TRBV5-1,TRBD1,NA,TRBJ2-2,CASSVRTGNTGELFF,TGCGCCAGCAGCGTGAGGACAGGAAATACCGGGGAGCTGTTTTTT
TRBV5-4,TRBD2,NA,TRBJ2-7,CASSRPGAGENEQYF,TGTGCCAGCAGCCGACCGGGAGCGGGAGAGAACGAGCAGTACTTC
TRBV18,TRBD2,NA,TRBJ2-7,CASSPVRGLAPSEQYF,TGTGCCAGCTCACCAGTGAGAGGACTAGCACCCTCCGAGCAGTACTTC
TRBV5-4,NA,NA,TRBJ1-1,CASSPRSGPGGNTEAFF,TGTGCCAGCAGCCCCCGTTCGGGACCCGGAGGGAACACTGAAGCTTTCTTT
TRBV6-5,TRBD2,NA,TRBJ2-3,CASSRPSGPTDTQYF,TGTGCCAGCAGTCGCCCTAGCGGGCCCACAGATACGCAGTATTTT
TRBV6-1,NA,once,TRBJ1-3,CAARATGFTGNTIYF,TGTGCCGCTAGAGCAACAGGGTTTACTGGAAACACCATATATTTT
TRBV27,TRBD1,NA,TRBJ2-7,CASSLIGEDRASYEQYF,TGTGCCAGCAGTTTAATAGGGGAGGACAGGGCATCCTACGAGCAGTACTTC
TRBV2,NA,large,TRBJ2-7,CASSEDLGYEQYF,TGTGCCAGCAGTGAAGACCTGGGGTACGAGCAGTACTTC
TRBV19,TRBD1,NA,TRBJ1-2,CASLDRGNYGYTF,TGTGCCAGCCTAGACAGGGGGAACTATGGCTACACCTTC
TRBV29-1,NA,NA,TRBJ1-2,CSVISGFNYGYTF,TGCAGCGTCATATCGGGGTTTAACTATGGCTACACCTTC
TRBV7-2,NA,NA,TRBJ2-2,CASSLRAAYTGELFF,TGTGCCAGCAGCCTAAGGGCAGCCTACACCGGGGAGCTGTTTTTT
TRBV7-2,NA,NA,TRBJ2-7,CASSVSGYEQYF,TGTGCCAGCAGCGTTAGCGGCTACGAGCAGTACTTC
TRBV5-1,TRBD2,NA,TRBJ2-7,CASRFLAGSYEQYF,TGCGCCAGCAGATTCCTAGCGGGGTCCTACGAGCAGTACTTC
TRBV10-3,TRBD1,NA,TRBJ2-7,CAITQTGDSYEQYF,TGTGCCATCACCCAGACAGGGGACTCCTACGAGCAGTACTTC
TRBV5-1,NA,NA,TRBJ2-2,CASNVFENTGELFF,TGCGCCAGCAACGTATTCGAGAACACCGGGGAGCTGTTTTTT
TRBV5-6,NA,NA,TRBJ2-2,CASSQDYSRTGELFF,TGTGCCAGCAGCCAAGACTACAGCAGAACCGGGGAGCTGTTTTTT
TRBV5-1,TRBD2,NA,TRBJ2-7,CASSYRPGLAGGPVSYEQYF,TGCGCCAGCAGTTATAGACCGGGACTAGCGGGAGGGCCTGTTTCCTACGAGCAGTACTTC
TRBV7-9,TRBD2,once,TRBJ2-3,CASSPRLAGVRDTQYF,TGTGCCAGCAGCCCTAGACTAGCGGGAGTAAGGGATACGCAGTATTTT
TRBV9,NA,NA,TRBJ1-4,CASSVEWGGSNEKLFF,TGTGCCAGCAGCGTAGAATGGGGGGGGAGTAATGAAAAACTGTTTTTT